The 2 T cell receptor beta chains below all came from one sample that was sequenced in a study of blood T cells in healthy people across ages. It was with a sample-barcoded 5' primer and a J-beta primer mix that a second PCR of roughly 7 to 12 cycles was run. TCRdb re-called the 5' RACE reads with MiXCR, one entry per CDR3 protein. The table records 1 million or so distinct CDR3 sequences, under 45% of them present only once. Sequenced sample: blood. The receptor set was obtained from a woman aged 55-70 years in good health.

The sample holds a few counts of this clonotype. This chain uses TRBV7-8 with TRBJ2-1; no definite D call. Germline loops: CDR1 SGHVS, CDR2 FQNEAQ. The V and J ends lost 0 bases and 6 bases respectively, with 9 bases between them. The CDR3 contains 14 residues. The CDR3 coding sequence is TGTGCCAGCAGCTTAGCAATTAGTAGCAATGAGCAGTTCTTC. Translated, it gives CASSLAISSNEQFF. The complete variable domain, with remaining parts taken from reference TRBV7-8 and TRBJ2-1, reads GAGVSQSPRYKVAKRGQDVALRCDPISGHVSLFWYQQALGQGPEFLTYFQNEAQLDKSGLPSDRFFAERPEGSVSTLKIQRTQQEDSAVYLCASSLAISSNEQFFGPGTRLTVL.

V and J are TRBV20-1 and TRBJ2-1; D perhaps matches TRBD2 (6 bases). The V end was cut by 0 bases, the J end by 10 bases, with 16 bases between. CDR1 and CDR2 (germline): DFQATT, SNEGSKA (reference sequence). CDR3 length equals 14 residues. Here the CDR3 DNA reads TGCAGTGCTAGAGATCAAAGGGCGGGGTACGAGCAGTTCTTC. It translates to CSARDQRAGYEQFF.